The 18 T cell receptor beta chains in this list originate from one sample, sequenced in a study of chemoradiotherapy in HPV16-positive cancers. TCRdb's copy holds only in-frame clones and misses some; the assay was immunoSEQ multiplex PCR. This table has some 600 clones, 85% to 90% appearing once. Source: tumor tissue, taken from a patient who underwent chemoradiotherapy. The receptor set was obtained from a human donor with HPV-associated anogenital cancer.

The V call is TRBV5-1, the J call TRBJ2-2; D might be TRBD1 or TRBD2, each matching 5 bases. The CDR3 is made up of 18 amino acids. The germline V gene has CDR1 SGHRS and CDR2 YFSETQ. V was trimmed by 0 bases and J by 0 bases, leaving 15 bases between them. The CDR3 bases are TGCGCCAGCAGCTTGGAAGGTATGCAGGGAGCGAACACCGGGGAGCTGTTTTTT. Translated, it gives CASSLEGMQGANTGELFF.

V is TRBV28 and J is TRBJ1-2; 10 positions match TRBD1. Trimming took 3 bases from V and 8 from J; bases not matched to a gene: 9. The V gene's germline CDR1 is MDHEN and CDR2 SYDVKM. The CDR3 loop spans 15 amino acids. The CDR3 is CASSLGTGVLYGYTF. CDR3 nucleotide sequence: TGTGCCAGCAGTTTGGGGACAGGGGTGTTGTACGGCTACACCTTC.

The rearrangement links TRBV7-2 to TRBJ2-2, with unresolved D. Germline V gene lookup returns CDR1 SGHTA and CDR2 FQGNSA. Between the trimmed V and J ends, which lost 2 bases and 1 base, there was a span of 8 bases. This CDR3 has 15 amino acids. As DNA, the CDR3 is TGTGCCAGCAGCTTACTAGGGATGAACACCGGGGAGCTGTTTTTT. It encodes CASSLLGMNTGELFF.

DNA for the CDR3: TGTGCCAGCAGCTCCGGACAGGGAGGCTCAGCTGAGACCCAGTACTTC. Its translation is CASSSGQGGSAETQYF. The chain joins TRBV5-4 to TRBJ2-5, with 8 bases matching TRBD1. The V gene end was trimmed by 3 bases and the J gene end by 5 bases; junction bases not matched to a gene: 12. This CDR3 spans 16 amino acids. Germline V lookup: CDR1 SGHNT, CDR2 YYREEE (reference sequence).

The gene calls are TRBV18 and TRBJ1-6; TRBD1 agrees at 9 bases. Germline trimming cut 5 bases from V and 13 bases from J; bases unmatched to any gene: 6. The CDR3 consists of 13 residues. Looked up from germline, CDR1 is KGHSH and CDR2 is LQKENI. CDR3 residues: CASSSTGGEPLHF. The CDR3 coding sequence is TGTGCCAGCTCATCGACAGGGGGTGAGCCCCTCCACTTT. The variable domain in full, completed from reference TRBV18 and TRBJ1-6, reads NAGVMQNPRHLVRRRGQEARLRCSPMKGHSHVYWYRQLPEEGLKFMVYLQKENIIDESGMPKERFSAEFPKEGPSILRIQQVVRGDSAAYFCASSSTGGEPLHFGNGTRLTVT.

The V and J genes are TRBV9 and TRBJ2-3, with D maybe TRBD2 (6 bases). This CDR3 is built from 15 residues. V lost 3 bases to trimming and J lost 1 base, with 12 bases between them. CDR1 SGDLS and CDR2 YYNGEE come from the germline V gene. For the CDR3, the DNA is TGTGCCAGCAGCGCCACTAGCTTCGGCACAGATACGCAGTATTTT. This translates into CASSATSFGTDTQYF.

This chain connects TRBV7-2 to TRBJ2-5; a weak D match, TRBD2 (6 bases). CDR1 is SGHTA, CDR2 FQGNSA, per germline. This CDR3 region has 14 residues. Between the trimmed V and J ends, which lost 3 bases and 5 bases, there was a span of 13 bases. Here the CDR3 DNA reads TGTGCCAGCAGCTTGGTGGCGGGGCGGGAGACCCAGTACTTC. It yields the protein CASSLVAGRETQYF.

The chain is built from TRBV7-2 and TRBJ2-5, with D perhaps matching TRBD1 (6 bases). CDR3 length: 15 amino acids. V was cut by 0 bases and J by 3 bases, with 11 bases left in between. CDR1 and CDR2 (germline): SGHTA, FQGNSA. CDR3 residues: CASSLARTDKETQYF. DNA for the CDR3: TGTGCCAGCAGCTTAGCGAGGACAGATAAAGAGACCCAGTACTTC.

The chain uses TRBV11-2 and TRBJ1-1; D gene ambiguous. Trimming removed 6 bases at V and 2 bases at J, with 4 bases between. There are 11 residues in the CDR3. Germline V gives CDR1 SGHAT, CDR2 FQNNGV. CDR3 sequence: CASRLNTEAFF. In nucleotides, the CDR3 is TGTGCCAGCAGACTAAACACTGAAGCTTTCTTT.

The V call is TRBV13, the J call TRBJ1-3, with TRBD1 matching 8 bases. From germline, CDR1 is PRHDT and CDR2 FYEKMQ (reference sequence). Losses at the gene ends were 7 bases for V and 7 bases for J; bases not matched to a gene: 15. This CDR3 comprises 16 residues. The CDR3 loop reads CASIPYGQGAWNTIYF. CDR3 in DNA: TGTGCCAGCATCCCCTATGGGCAGGGGGCGTGGAACACCATATATTTT. The full variable domain, rest sourced from reference TRBV13 and TRBJ1-3, is AAGVIQSPRHLIKEKRETATLKCYPIPRHDTVYWYQQGPGQDPQFLISFYEKMQSDKGSIPDRFSAQQFSDYHSELNMSSLELGDSALYFCASIPYGQGAWNTIYFGEGSWLTVV.

This clone was detected only a few times. V is TRBV9 and J is TRBJ2-3; 11 bases match TRBD2. Germline V gives CDR1 SGDLS, CDR2 YYNGEE. V dropped 3 bases and J dropped 4; count of bases not matched to a gene: 7. This CDR3 is built from 16 residues. CDR3 nucleotide sequence: TGTGCCAGCAGCGCCGCTAGCGGGGGGACCTCAGATACGCAGTATTTT. Translating it yields CASSAASGGTSDTQYF. Based on the CDR3 plus reference TRBV9 and TRBJ2-3, the full variable domain is DSGVTQTPKHLITATGQRVTLRCSPRSGDLSVYWYQQSLDQGLQFLIQYYNGEERAKGNILERFSAQQFPDLHSELNLSSLELGDSALYFCASSAASGGTSDTQYFGPGTRLTVL.

This clone has a handful of counts. V and J are TRBV7-3 and TRBJ2-3; D tentatively fits TRBD1 or TRBD2 (5 bases each). V was trimmed by 5 bases and J by 4 bases, leaving 16 bases between them. The V gene's germline CDR1 is SGHTA and CDR2 FQGTGA. The CDR3 is 15 amino acids. The DNA for the CDR3 is TGTGCCAGCAGCCGAACCGGGGCTCGGGCAGATACGCAGTATTTT. This codes for CASSRTGARADTQYF.

This clone has only a few counts. The CDR3 sequence: CASSLQGARREAFF. Written as DNA, the CDR3 is TGTGCCAGCAGCTTACAGGGGGCCCGACGTGAAGCTTTCTTT. V is TRBV5-6 and J is TRBJ1-1, with 9 bases lining up with TRBD1. The V gene end was trimmed by 2 bases and the J gene end by 7 bases; junction bases not matched to a gene: 6. Germline CDR1 SGHDT, CDR2 YYEEEE. The CDR3 is 14 residues long.

J is TRBJ2-2 and V is TRBV30; 10 positions agree with TRBD2. Germline CDR1 and CDR2: GTSNPN and SVGIG (reference sequence). CDR3 length equals 17 residues. The ends lost 3 bases at V and 4 bases at J; junction bases unmatched: 11. The CDR3 spells CAWRSSGGYRSTGELFF. CDR3 in DNA: TGTGCCTGGAGATCTAGCGGGGGCTATCGTAGCACCGGGGAGCTGTTTTTT.

The chain couples TRBV7-2 to TRBJ1-3; D remains ambiguous. The germline V gene has CDR1 SGHTA and CDR2 FQGNSA. This CDR3 has 14 residues. Trimming removed 5 bases from V and 2 bases from J, with 10 bases in between. As DNA, the CDR3 is TGTGCCAGCAGCCCCCCGGGGACTGGAAACACCATATATTTT. It is translated as CASSPPGTGNTIYF.

The V gene is TRBV28, the J gene TRBJ1-2; no reliable D call. CDR1 is MDHEN and CDR2 is SYDVKM in the germline V gene. Trimming took off 8 bases at V and 3 bases at J, with 13 bases between the two ends. This CDR3 has 13 residues. CDR3 nucleotides: TGTGCCAGCTACTCGTTAGGTTACTATGGCTACACCTTC. Translating gives CASYSLGYYGYTF.

This rearrangement joins TRBV9 to TRBJ1-3; D gene uncertain. The CDR3 totals 16 residues. V lost 0 bases, J lost 6 bases, and 16 bases lay in between. Germline CDR1 is SGDLS and CDR2 is YYNGEE. CDR3 DNA: TGTGCCAGCAGCGTAGTGGCCGGCTCTGGTGAAAACACCATATATTTT. It yields the protein CASSVVAGSGENTIYF.

The chain is built from TRBV16 and TRBJ2-1, with TRBD1 as a possible D gene (5 bases). The CDR3 loop spans 12 amino acids. CDR1 is KGHSY, CDR2 FQNENV, per germline. V gave up 6 bases and J gave up 6 bases, with 9 bases separating them. Here the CDR3 reads CASSRGTNEQFF. In DNA, the CDR3 is TGTGCCAGCAGTAGGGGAACCAATGAGCAGTTCTTC.